This T cell receptor (beta chain) was obtained from a study of shared clonotypes between healthy human individuals. The protocol was immunoSEQ multiplex PCR, while the TCRdb copy is restricted to in-frame clones and leaves out a portion. The repertoire holds millions of clones, approximately 95% seen once, with 0.13% in the top ten. With 4 bases clipped from V and 4 bases from J, the junction kept 8 bases outside the gene matches. The CDR3 runs 15 residues. Looked up from germline, CDR1 is SEHNR and CDR2 is FQNEAQ (reference sequence). The chain has TRBV7-9 and TRBJ1-2; TRBD1 matches 8 bases. The receptor was derived from a young man in good health. Source material: naive CD4+ T cells sorted from blood. As for subset: CD45RA+ positively selected. In DNA form, the CDR3 reads TGTGCCAGCAGCTCGCATGACAGGGGCCCCTATGGCTACACCTTC. Translated: CASSSHDRGPYGYTF.